This T cell receptor (beta chain) was found in a study of T cell responses to AZD1222 COVID-19 vaccine. Study results and caveats: Donors, mostly white British, included more females; clonal diversity was possibly underestimated. Vaccine-associated CD4 TCRs ranged over spike, dominating at 160-218 and 743-854.

The assay was immunoSEQ multiplex PCR, and TCRdb's table has in-frame clones only and misses some. The sample has 130,000 or so clones, about 85% seen once. Concerning this clone itself: No antigen is known for it.

Losses at the gene ends were 4 bases for V and 2 bases for J; bases not matched to a gene: 8. The CDR3 length is 15 residues. CDR1 is LNHDA, CDR2 SQIVND, per germline (reference sequence). The clonotype originates from an adult who received the AZD1222 COVID-19 vaccine. The chain recombines TRBV19 with TRBJ2-7; TRBD1 matches 7 bases. The material was peripheral blood, obtained 28 days after the second AZD1222 dose. In DNA, the CDR3 is TGTGCCAGTAGTACACAGGGGAATAACCCCTACGAGCAGTACTTC. Residues: CASSTQGNNPYEQYF.